These 5 T cell receptor beta chains came from one sample sequenced in a study of blood T cells in healthy people across ages. For the second PCR, which ran for about 7 to 12 cycles, a sample-barcoded 5' primer and a J-beta primer mix were used. TCRdb fed the 5' RACE reads into MiXCR, producing one record per CDR3 protein. The table shows around 850,000 distinct CDR3 sequences, with around 34% occurring only once. Sequencing was performed on blood. The receptors stem from a man aged 18 to 30 in good health.

The count of this clonotype is one. The genes are TRBV24-1 and TRBJ2-5; perhaps TRBD1 as D (6 bases). Trimming took 8 bases from V and 1 from J, leaving 16 bases between them. This CDR3 has 15 amino acids. From germline, CDR1 is KGHDR and CDR2 SFDVKD. The CDR3 DNA reads TGTGCCACCACCAGAACAGGGAAGGGCCAAGAGACCCAGTACTTC. It is translated as CATTRTGKGQETQYF.

This chain uses TRBV18 with TRBJ2-6; no reliable D call. V was shortened by 0 bases and J by 0 bases, with 3 bases between the two germline ends. Germline V CDR1 and CDR2: KGHSH, LQKENI. The CDR3 length is 15 residues. The CDR3 DNA reads TGTGCCAGCTCACCACCGACCTCTGGGGCCAACGTCCTGACTTTC. This gives the protein CASSPPTSGANVLTF.

The chain combines TRBV21-1 with TRBJ2-7. TRBV21-1 is assigned pseudogene status. The CDR3 covers 12 residues. For the CDR3, the DNA is TGTGCCAGCAGCGGTCAGAAGCACGAGCAGTACTTC. This encodes CASSGQKHEQYF.

The chain combines TRBV5-1 with TRBJ1-1, with D tentatively TRBD1 (5 bases). The CDR3 is 14 residues long. Germline-derived CDR1 and CDR2 are SGHRS and YFSETQ. Trimming stripped 5 bases from V and 13 bases from J, with 24 bases between. This CDR3 reads CASRDGVRGLKLFF. DNA of the CDR3: TGCGCCAGCAGAGACGGGGTTCGGGGACTGAAGCTTTTCTTT.

This clonotype was seen ten or more times. The V call is TRBV6-5, the J call TRBJ1-2; D remains ambiguous. From germline, CDR1 is MNHEY and CDR2 SVGAGI. This CDR3 comprises 12 residues. V lost 8 bases and J lost 2, with 9 bases in between. This CDR3 is CASARANYGYTF. CDR3 bases: TGTGCCAGCGCTAGGGCGAACTATGGCTACACCTTC.